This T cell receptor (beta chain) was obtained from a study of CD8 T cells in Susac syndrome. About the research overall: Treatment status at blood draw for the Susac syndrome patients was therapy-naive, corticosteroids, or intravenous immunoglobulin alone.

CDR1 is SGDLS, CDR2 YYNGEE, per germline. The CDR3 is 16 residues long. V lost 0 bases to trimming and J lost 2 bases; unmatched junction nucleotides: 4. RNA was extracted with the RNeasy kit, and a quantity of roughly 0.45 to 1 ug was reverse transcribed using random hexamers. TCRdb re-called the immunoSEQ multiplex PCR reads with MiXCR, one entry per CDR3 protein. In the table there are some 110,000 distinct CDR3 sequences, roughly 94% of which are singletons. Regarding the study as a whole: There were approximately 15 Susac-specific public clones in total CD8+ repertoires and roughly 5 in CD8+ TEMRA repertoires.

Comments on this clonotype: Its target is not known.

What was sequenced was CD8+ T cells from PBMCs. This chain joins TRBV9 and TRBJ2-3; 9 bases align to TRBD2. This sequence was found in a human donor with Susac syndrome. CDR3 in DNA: TGTGCCAGCAGCGTAGTGAGCGGGGGGACCACAGATACGCAGTATTTT. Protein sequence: CASSVVSGGTTDTQYF.